The next 27 T cell receptor beta chains were all read from a single sample in a study of shared clonotypes between healthy human individuals. TCRdb's copy holds only in-frame clones and misses some; the assay was immunoSEQ multiplex PCR. Among about 590,000 clones, around 95% were seen once, and the ten largest hold 0.09% to 0.13%. CD45RO-negative cells were positively selected for CCR7, leaving out terminally differentiated effector memory CD45RA+ cells. Sequenced sample: naive CD8+ T cells sorted from blood. These TCRs come from a woman between 25 and 40 years old in good health.

This chain links TRBV10-2 with TRBJ2-5; 13 positions match TRBD2. Germline V lookup: CDR1 WSHSY, CDR2 SAAADI. This CDR3 is 16 amino acids long. V lost 5 bases to trimming and J lost 11 bases; unmatched junction nucleotides: 14. CDR3 loop: CASSKVVGLAGVEQYF. CDR3 nucleotides: TGCGCCAGCAGTAAGGTTGTAGGACTAGCGGGAGTAGAGCAGTACTTC.

CDR3 loop: CASSLFQRESYEQYF. The CDR3 bases are TGTGCCAGCAGCTTGTTCCAGCGGGAGAGTTACGAGCAGTACTTC. This chain connects TRBV5-7 to TRBJ2-7, with 8 bases identical to TRBD2. TRBV5-7 is an open reading frame, and its role is uncertain. Trimming took 1 base from V and 4 from J; bases not matched to a gene: 7. The CDR3 runs to 15 residues.

The V and J genes are TRBV6-5 and TRBJ1-1; perhaps TRBD1 as D (6 bases). The CDR3 has 11 residues. V was pared by 6 bases and J by 8 bases, with 10 bases between. Germline lookup yields CDR1 MNHEY and CDR2 SVGAGI. Here the CDR3 DNA reads TGTGCCAGCAGCCAGACAGGCGAAGCTTTCTTT. Amino acid sequence: CASSQTGEAFF.

The chain links TRBV9 to TRBJ1-5; the D gene is possibly TRBD1 (5 bases). Trimming took off 0 bases at V and 1 base at J, with 11 bases between the two ends. There are 16 residues in the CDR3. Germline V CDR1 and CDR2: SGDLS, YYNGEE. The CDR3 DNA reads as TGTGCCAGCAGCGTAGATGGGAGGGGAAGCAATCAGCCCCAGCATTTT. As protein: CASSVDGRGSNQPQHF.

The chain carries TRBV28 and TRBJ2-1, with D maybe TRBD2 (5 bases). Per germline, CDR1 MDHEN and CDR2 SYDVKM. CDR3 length: 16 residues. V was cut by 3 bases and J by 1 base, with 13 bases left in between. CDR3 region: CASSFKASRSYNEQFF. In nucleotides, the CDR3 is TGTGCCAGCAGTTTCAAAGCTAGCAGATCCTACAATGAGCAGTTCTTC.

This chain connects TRBV5-1 to TRBJ2-1, with 10 bases lining up with TRBD2. The CDR3 contains 18 residues. Losses at the gene ends were 4 bases for V and 2 bases for J; bases not matched to a gene: 12. The germline gives CDR1 SGHRS, CDR2 YFSETQ. CDR3 in DNA: TGCGCCAGCAGCCGGGCGGTAGCGGGAGGTGAAACCTACAATGAGCAGTTCTTC. Its protein is CASSRAVAGGETYNEQFF.

This clone is a singleton in its sample. The same CDR3 is also encoded by other DNA sequences in this sample. The chain is built from TRBV11-2 and TRBJ2-7; no firm D call. Germline assignment: CDR1 SGHAT and CDR2 FQNNGV. The length of the CDR3 is 13 residues. V was trimmed by 3 bases and J by 1 base, leaving 7 bases between them. The CDR3 sequence is CASSLGGSYEQYF. The CDR3 DNA follows: TGTGCCAGCAGCTTGGGCGGTTCCTACGAGCAGTACTTC.

The V gene is TRBV28, the J gene TRBJ1-6; 9 nucleotides line up with TRBD1. The germline V gene encodes CDR1 MDHEN and CDR2 SYDVKM. The CDR3 length is 15 residues. J was trimmed by 6 bases and V by 3 bases; bases with no gene match: 3. The CDR3 is CASSFGDRVNSPLHF. CDR3 bases: TGTGCCAGCAGTTTCGGGGACAGGGTTAATTCACCCCTCCACTTT.

V is TRBV27 and J is TRBJ2-3; 13 bases align to TRBD2. This CDR3 has 16 residues. Germline V CDR1 and CDR2: MNHEY, SMNVEV (reference sequence). With 6 bases clipped from V and 9 bases from J, the junction kept 12 bases outside the gene matches. CDR3 sequence (DNA): TGTGCCAGCAGGACCGGGACTAGCGGGATTGGGGACACGCAGTATTTT. Amino acid sequence: CASRTGTSGIGDTQYF.

The rearrangement links TRBV7-2 to TRBJ1-4; D is ambiguous. Trimming left V 0 bases short and J 8 bases short, with 16 bases between. The V gene's germline CDR1 is SGHTA and CDR2 FQGNSA. The CDR3 covers 16 residues. Written as DNA, the CDR3 is TGTGCCAGCAGCTTAGCCTCCTATGGAGTCGGGGAAAAACTGTTTTTT. It specifies CASSLASYGVGEKLFF.

J is TRBJ2-7 and V is TRBV28; maybe TRBD2 (5 bases). This CDR3 is 13 amino acids long. Germline V gene sequence: CDR1 MDHEN, CDR2 SYDVKM. Trimming removed 7 bases from V and 3 bases from J, with 13 bases in between. As DNA, the CDR3 is TGTGCCAGCAACCCCCGGACTGACTACGAGCAGTACTTC. This sequence encodes CASNPRTDYEQYF.

The chain links TRBV7-3 to TRBJ2-1; the match to TRBD2 covers 14 bases. Losses at the gene ends were 5 bases for V and 10 bases for J; bases not matched to a gene: 10. The CDR3 totals 16 residues. Germline V lookup: CDR1 SGHTA, CDR2 FQGTGA. The CDR3 spells CASSPTGLAGVEEQFF. CDR3 bases: TGTGCCAGCAGCCCCACGGGACTAGCGGGAGTGGAGGAGCAGTTCTTC.

V usage is TRBV5-1 and J usage is TRBJ2-3; D gene unclear. Trimming left V 0 bases short and J 4 bases short, with 12 bases between. Germline V gene lookup returns CDR1 SGHRS and CDR2 YFSETQ. The CDR3 loop spans 15 amino acids. CDR3 sequence: CASSLGVSGADTQYF. In DNA, the CDR3 is TGCGCCAGCAGCTTGGGAGTATCTGGGGCAGATACGCAGTATTTT.

The chain combines TRBV29-1 with TRBJ1-3; D is undetermined. The germline gives CDR1 SQVTM, CDR2 ANQGSEA. Deletions cut 5 bases from V and 5 bases from J, with 7 bases between. CDR3 length equals 11 residues. The CDR3 region is CSVFIRNTIYF. The CDR3 DNA is TGCAGCGTTTTCATTCGAAACACCATATATTTT.

V and J are TRBV2 and TRBJ1-1; no clear D gene. This CDR3 is 16 amino acids long. The germline gives CDR1 SNHLY, CDR2 FYNNEI. V dropped 8 bases and J dropped 1 base, with 20 bases sitting between them. In DNA form, the CDR3 reads TGTGCCAGCTTACGGGCTCCCTGGGCCGGGAACACTGAAGCTTTCTTT. Amino acids: CASLRAPWAGNTEAFF.

The rearrangement joins TRBV10-3 to TRBJ2-2; tentatively, D is TRBD1 (5 bases). The CDR3 contains 11 residues. V gave up 8 bases and J gave up 6 bases, with 7 bases separating them. CDR1 and CDR2 from the germline V gene are ENHRY and SYGVKD. In DNA, the CDR3 is TGTGCCATCTTAGGGGCCGGGGAGCTGTTTTTT. It yields the protein CAILGAGELFF.

V usage is TRBV28 and J usage is TRBJ2-5; D uncertain. The CDR3 contains 14 residues. Trimming took 10 bases from V and 11 from J, leaving 26 bases between them. The germline CDR1 and CDR2 sequences are MDHEN and SYDVKM. CDR3 region: CATHGLYSDLGQYF. CDR3 DNA: TGTGCCACCCATGGGCTCTATTCCGATCTCGGGCAGTACTTC.

The genes are TRBV4-2 and TRBJ2-2; D is possibly TRBD2 (5 bases). Trimming stripped 5 bases from V and 6 bases from J, with 13 bases between. This CDR3 has 14 amino acids. CDR1 and CDR2 (germline): LGHNA, YNFKEQ. Here the CDR3 reads CASSNREASGELFF. As DNA, the CDR3 is TGTGCCAGCAGCAACCGGGAAGCCTCCGGGGAGCTGTTTTTT.

The chain couples TRBV15 to TRBJ1-1; D is ambiguous. Trimming cost V 1 base and J 4 bases, with 10 bases left between them. Germline CDR1 is LNHNV and CDR2 is YYDKDF (reference sequence). The CDR3 has 14 residues. CDR3 DNA: TGTGCCACCAGCAGAGCCGCGGGTAGCACTGAAGCTTTCTTT. Protein sequence: CATSRAAGSTEAFF.

This chain links TRBV11-2 with TRBJ2-5; 9 positions match TRBD1. The DNA end favors TRBJ2-7, so the J call may be wrong. Germline assignment: CDR1 SGHAT and CDR2 FQNNGV. The CDR3 has 14 amino acids. The CDR3 reads CASSFDRGTYEQYF. The DNA for the CDR3 is TGTGCCAGCAGCTTCGACAGGGGGACCTACGAGCAGTACTTC.

This chain joins TRBV5-1 and TRBJ2-1, with TRBD2 matching 9 bases. Germline CDR1 reads SGHRS; CDR2 reads YFSETQ. With V trimmed by 3 bases and J by 8 bases, 15 bases remained unmatched. The CDR3 has 17 amino acids. This CDR3 reads CASSSGVREGRRDEQFF. The CDR3 DNA reads TGCGCCAGCAGCTCGGGCGTGCGGGAGGGCCGACGGGATGAGCAGTTCTTC.

The sample holds one count of this clone. The chain employs TRBV6-6 and TRBJ1-4; 8 positions agree with TRBD1. The junction had 6 bases not matched to a gene; V was cut back by 7 bases and J by 8 bases. Germline loops: CDR1 MNHNY, CDR2 SVGAGI (reference sequence). The CDR3 covers 13 residues. CDR3: CASTGDRSEKLFF. DNA of the CDR3: TGTGCCAGCACCGGGGACAGGTCGGAAAAACTGTTTTTT.

V usage is TRBV27 and J usage is TRBJ2-3; 7 bases fit TRBD2. Germline V CDR1 and CDR2: MNHEY, SMNVEV (reference sequence). The V segment lost 3 bases and the J segment 2 bases; nucleotides outside the gene matches: 8. The CDR3 extends over 16 amino acids. This CDR3 reads CASSLGGASDTDTQYF. The CDR3 bases are TGTGCCAGCAGTTTGGGAGGGGCCTCCGACACAGATACGCAGTATTTT.

V gene TRBV27 combines with J gene TRBJ2-3; tentatively, D is TRBD1 (5 bases). Germline assignment: CDR1 MNHEY and CDR2 SMNVEV (reference sequence). Trimming removed 1 base from V and 0 bases from J, with 11 bases in between. The CDR3 length is 16 residues. The CDR3 is CASSLWGYSSTDTQYF. In DNA, the CDR3 is TGTGCCAGCAGTTTATGGGGCTACTCTAGCACAGATACGCAGTATTTT.

The chain has TRBV7-6 and TRBJ2-3; D might be TRBD1 (7 bases). Germline V CDR1 and CDR2: SGHVS, FNYEAQ. Trimming left V 1 base short and J 6 bases short, with 17 bases between. This CDR3 contains 16 residues. The CDR3 DNA follows: TGTGCCAGCAGCTTAGTGGGGGGCATGGGACAGGATACGCAGTATTTT. Amino acid sequence: CASSLVGGMGQDTQYF.

The genes are TRBV27 and TRBJ2-5; TRBD1 or TRBD2 may be the D gene (5 bases each). The end of the DNA aligns better with TRBJ2-7, so the J call may be wrong. CDR1 is MNHEY and CDR2 is SMNVEV in the germline V gene (reference sequence). CDR3 length: 16 amino acids. CDR3 DNA: TGTGCCAGCAGTTTAGGGGCGGGCGCGAGCTCCTACGAGCAGTACTTC. This translates into CASSLGAGASSYEQYF.

This chain uses TRBV7-2 with TRBJ2-2; TRBD2 matches 15 bases. CDR3 length: 17 amino acids. The V gene's germline CDR1 is SGHTA and CDR2 FQGNSA. Trimming cost V 5 bases and J 6 bases; bases outside gene matches: 7. This CDR3 reads CASSTRTSGRGAGELFF. Written as DNA, the CDR3 is TGTGCCAGCAGCACCCGGACTAGCGGGAGGGGAGCCGGGGAGCTGTTTTTT.